These 15 T cell receptor beta chains share one sample of origin, sequenced in a study of blood T cell repertoires in COVID-19. The assay was immunoSEQ multiplex PCR, and TCRdb's table has in-frame clones only and misses some. The sample shows about 180,000 clones, over 65% of them seen only once. Sequencing used peripheral blood. The receptors shown here come from a person between 65 and 79 years old with COVID-19, enrolled during active disease.

V is TRBV5-1 and J is TRBJ1-4; D perhaps matches TRBD1 (6 bases). Germline V CDR1 and CDR2: SGHRS, YFSETQ. The CDR3 runs 15 residues. V was pared by 4 bases and J by 7 bases, with 17 bases between. This CDR3 is CASSGGAQGREKLFF. In nucleotides, the CDR3 is TGCGCCAGCAGCGGGGGGGCTCAGGGCCGTGAAAAACTGTTTTTT.

This clone was seen at least ten times. This chain links TRBV12-5 with TRBJ2-1; the D is unclear. Trimming cost V 6 bases and J 10 bases, with 13 bases left between them. The CDR3 has 12 residues. CDR1 and CDR2 (germline): LGHNT, FRNRAP. The CDR3 loop reads CASGPHNEEQFF. CDR3 coding DNA: TGTGCTAGTGGCCCCCACAATGAAGAGCAGTTCTTC.

The rearrangement links TRBV6-5 to TRBJ1-3, with D perhaps matching TRBD1 (6 bases). The CDR3 loop spans 13 amino acids. Deletions cut 6 bases from V and 4 bases from J, with 10 bases between. Germline V gives CDR1 MNHEY, CDR2 SVGAGI. The CDR3 here is CASSSTGGNTIYF. CDR3 in DNA: TGTGCCAGCAGCTCGACAGGCGGAAACACCATATATTTT.

The V and J genes are TRBV7-2 and TRBJ1-5; tentatively, D is TRBD1 (5 bases). CDR1 is SGHTA, CDR2 FQGNSA, per germline. This CDR3 region has 15 residues. V was pared by 5 bases and J by 3 bases, with 14 bases between. The CDR3: CASSPRGGINQPQHF. DNA of the CDR3: TGTGCCAGCAGCCCAAGGGGAGGCATCAATCAGCCCCAGCATTTT.

The rearrangement uses TRBV5-8 and TRBJ2-7, with D possibly matching TRBD1 (6 bases). CDR3 length: 15 amino acids. Looked up from germline, CDR1 is SGHTS and CDR2 is YDEGEE. V gave up 2 bases and J gave up 0 bases, with 12 bases separating them. The CDR3 DNA is TGTGCCAGCAGCTTTAGACAGGCCAGCTCCTACGAGCAGTACTTC. Amino acid sequence: CASSFRQASSYEQYF.

This sequence joins TRBV6-2 or TRBV6-3 and TRBJ2-2; 7 positions agree with TRBD2. The CDR3 loop spans 15 amino acids. Germline CDR1 MNHEY, CDR2 SVGEGT. The J segment lost 6 bases and the V segment lost 2 bases, leaving 6 bases of the junction unmatched. Here the CDR3 reads CASSYGGDFAGELFF. CDR3 DNA sequence: TGTGCCAGCAGTTACGGGGGGGATTTCGCCGGGGAGCTGTTTTTT.

J is TRBJ2-7 and V is TRBV7-8; 7 bases fit TRBD1. V dropped 1 base and J dropped 6; count of bases not matched to a gene: 3. There are 13 residues in the CDR3. Germline lookup yields CDR1 SGHVS and CDR2 FQNEAQ. In DNA, the CDR3 is TGTGCCAGCAGCTTAGGCGACAGGGCCGAGCAGTACTTC. It yields the protein CASSLGDRAEQYF.

The chain is built from TRBV2 and TRBJ2-1, with TRBD2 as a possible D gene (6 bases). Germline V lookup: CDR1 SNHLY, CDR2 FYNNEI. Trimming took 3 bases from V and 0 from J, leaving 12 bases between them. The CDR3 extends over 16 amino acids. The CDR3 region has the DNA TGTGCCAGCAGTGATCCTAGCGAGAGCTCCTACAATGAGCAGTTCTTC. It translates to CASSDPSESSYNEQFF.

This sequence joins TRBV5-1 and TRBJ2-2; TRBD1 is a possible D gene (7 bases). This CDR3 comprises 18 residues. CDR1 and CDR2 (germline): SGHRS, YFSETQ. Trimming removed 2 bases at V and 4 bases at J, with 21 bases between. CDR3 residues: CASSLGQAALRGTGELFF. Here the CDR3 DNA reads TGCGCCAGCAGCTTAGGACAGGCAGCACTGCGGGGCACCGGGGAGCTGTTTTTT.

The rearrangement joins TRBV19 to TRBJ1-2; 7 bases agree with TRBD1. Trimming removed 4 bases from V and 4 bases from J; junction bases left unmatched: 6. CDR3 size: 14 residues. Germline values: CDR1 LNHDA, CDR2 SQIVND (reference sequence). The CDR3 loop reads CASSKKRDSYGYTF. In nucleotides, the CDR3 is TGTGCCAGTAGTAAAAAACGGGACAGCTATGGCTACACCTTC.

The chain combines TRBV7-2 with TRBJ1-1; D remains ambiguous. Germline assignment: CDR1 SGHTA and CDR2 FQGNSA. The V end was cut by 3 bases, the J end by 7 bases, with 9 bases between. This CDR3 comprises 12 residues. The CDR3 nucleotides are TGTGCCAGCAGCTTTTATGAGGGTGAAGCTTTCTTT. It specifies CASSFYEGEAFF.

The gene calls are TRBV19 and TRBJ1-4; TRBD1 matches 7 bases. The CDR3 has 16 amino acids. Germline V lookup: CDR1 LNHDA, CDR2 SQIVND (reference sequence). The ends lost 6 bases at V and 8 bases at J; junction bases unmatched: 15. The CDR3 region has the DNA TGTGCCAGTAGACCGTTACCCCCACAGGGGATGGAAAAACTGTTTTTT. Protein product: CASRPLPPQGMEKLFF.

The chain recombines TRBV7-3 with TRBJ2-2, with a weak D call TRBD1 (6 bases). CDR1 is SGHTA and CDR2 is FQGTGA in the germline V gene. The CDR3 is 15 amino acids. Trimming stripped 4 bases from V and 5 bases from J, with 14 bases between. The CDR3 nucleotides read TGTGCCAGCAGCTCAGAGGGACACGGAACCGGGGAGCTGTTTTTT. Protein product: CASSSEGHGTGELFF.

The chain uses TRBV5-1 and TRBJ2-7; 15 bases are a match to TRBD2. The CDR3 totals 17 residues. CDR1 and CDR2 from the germline V gene are SGHRS and YFSETQ. Trimming cost V 3 bases and J 0 bases; bases outside gene matches: 4. CDR3 protein: CASSWGLAGGLSYEQYF. The CDR3 DNA sequence: TGCGCCAGCAGCTGGGGACTAGCGGGGGGCCTCTCCTACGAGCAGTACTTC.

Written as DNA, the CDR3 is TGTGCCAGTAGTATGAGGCCCCGAGAGACCCAGTACTTC. Translated, it gives CASSMRPRETQYF. The chain has TRBV19 and TRBJ2-5; no clear D gene. Germline V CDR1 and CDR2: LNHDA, SQIVND (reference sequence). The V end was cut by 3 bases, the J end by 4 bases, with 9 bases between. The CDR3 is 13 residues long.